This TCR beta chain was found in a study of T-cell memory formation after mild COVID-19. Findings of the study overall: The main location of contracting CD4+ clones was CM and EM, and that of contracting CD8+ clones was EMRA. Proof of SARS-CoV-2 specificity was absent for the second-wave clones that crested on day 37.

A remark on this clonotype: Its antigen remains unknown.

The V end lost 5 bases, the J end lost 5 bases, and 19 bases lay between the germline ends. CDR3 length: 15 amino acids. Germline V gives CDR1 MGHRA, CDR2 YSYEKL. TCRdb called the 5' RACE reads again in MiXCR, with one record for every CDR3 protein. This table has some 180,000 distinct CDR3 sequences, 18% appearing once. The gene calls are TRBV4-1 and TRBJ2-7; possible D gene TRBD1, 6 bases. The sequence was collected from a man aged 18 to 29 who had mild COVID-19 (a few samples of this study predate the infection). Cell type and time point are not known. Sequenced: PBMCs or a T cell subset sorted from them (not recorded which). This CDR3 reads CASSSDDRILNEQYF. The CDR3 nucleotides read TGCGCCAGCAGCTCTGACGACAGGATCCTCAACGAGCAGTACTTC.